The 27 T cell receptor beta chains reported below all come from one sample, sequenced in a study of CD8+ T cells in alopecia areata. Extraction of RNA preceded its reverse transcription into cDNA, which served as the sequencing template. The protocol was immunoSEQ multiplex PCR, while the TCRdb copy is restricted to in-frame clones and leaves out a portion. The table records more than 90,000 clones, more than 30% of them present only once. The sample was CD4+ T cells sorted from blood. These receptors were obtained from a human donor with alopecia areata.

This clone has more than one count but fewer than ten. This chain uses TRBV4-3 with TRBJ2-1; 9 bases map to TRBD1. CDR3 size: 17 residues. In germline, CDR1 is LGHNA, CDR2 YSLEER. V shed 9 bases, J shed 0 bases, and the junction held 12 bases outside the gene matches. The CDR3 DNA is TGCGCCAGAAATCACGCGTGGGACAGGGTCTCCTACAATGAGCAGTTCTTC. It yields the protein CARNHAWDRVSYNEQFF.

The chain has TRBV4-3 and TRBJ1-6; 7 bases agree with TRBD1. This CDR3 comprises 15 residues. Germline CDR1 is LGHNA and CDR2 is YSLEER. With 0 bases clipped from V and 10 bases from J, the junction kept 6 bases outside the gene matches. DNA of the CDR3: TGCGCCAGCAGCCAAGATGGTGGCAGGGGGTCACCCCTCCACTTT. This translates into CASSQDGGRGSPLHF.

This rearrangement joins TRBV15 to TRBJ2-7; tentatively, D is TRBD1 or TRBD2 (5 bases each). The CDR3 consists of 14 residues. Looked up from germline, CDR1 is LNHNV and CDR2 is YYDKDF (reference sequence). Trimming removed 1 base at V and 3 bases at J, with 10 bases between. CDR3 residues: CATSRAGPYYEQYF. CDR3 DNA: TGTGCCACCAGCAGAGCGGGACCTTACTACGAGCAGTACTTC.

The rearrangement joins TRBV11-2 to TRBJ2-5, with TRBD1 matching over 10 bases. Trimming took 4 bases from V and 4 from J; bases not matched to a gene: 6. This CDR3 has 15 amino acids. Per germline, CDR1 SGHAT and CDR2 FQNNGV. CDR3 residues: CASSSPRTGGETQYF. The CDR3 DNA is TGTGCCAGCAGCTCCCCCCGGACAGGGGGAGAGACCCAGTACTTC.

The gene calls are TRBV30 and TRBJ2-6, with D possibly TRBD2 on 7 matching bases. The CDR3 sequence is 15 residues long. The V gene's germline CDR1 is GTSNPN and CDR2 SVGIG (reference sequence). The V and J ends lost 3 bases and 4 bases respectively, with 13 bases between them. The CDR3 nucleotides are TGTGCCTGGAGGGCTGCGGGGGCCGGGGCCAACGTCCTGACTTTC. Its protein is CAWRAAGAGANVLTF.

For the CDR3, the DNA is TGCAGCGTTGTTATAACGGGGGGCACTGAAGCTTTCTTT. Translating it yields CSVVITGGTEAFF. This chain links TRBV29-1 with TRBJ1-1; perhaps TRBD1 as D (5 bases). Trimming took 4 bases from V and 4 from J, leaving 13 bases between them. The V gene's germline CDR1 is SQVTM and CDR2 ANQGSEA. The CDR3 spans 13 residues.

This chain joins TRBV20-1 and TRBJ1-2, with D perhaps matching TRBD1 (5 bases). This CDR3 is 11 amino acids long. Between the trimmed V and J ends, which lost 7 bases and 7 bases, there was a span of 13 bases. Germline values: CDR1 DFQATT, CDR2 SNEGSKA (reference sequence). The CDR3 loop is CSVLIGAGYTF. Here the CDR3 DNA reads TGCAGTGTTCTTATTGGGGCTGGCTACACCTTC.

This clone came up a few times. The chain couples TRBV5-6 to TRBJ2-7; D gene unclear. CDR3 length: 12 residues. Germline-derived CDR1 and CDR2 are SGHDT and YYEEEE. Trimming pared 2 bases from V and 4 bases from J, leaving 7 bases between. CDR3: CASSFSRYEQYF. Here the CDR3 DNA reads TGTGCCAGCAGCTTCTCCAGGTACGAGCAGTACTTC.

J is TRBJ1-5 and V is TRBV7-3; tentative D call: TRBD1 (6 bases). This CDR3 comprises 13 residues. CDR1 is SGHTA and CDR2 is FQGTGA in the germline V gene. Trimming removed 5 bases at V and 8 bases at J, with 13 bases between. The CDR3 spells CASSPSPGEPQHF. In DNA form, the CDR3 reads TGTGCCAGCAGCCCCTCCCCAGGGGAGCCCCAGCATTTT.

The V gene is TRBV2, the J gene TRBJ2-7; D gene uncertain. The CDR3 has 13 amino acids. CDR1 is SNHLY, CDR2 FYNNEI, per germline. V lost 5 bases to trimming and J lost 0 bases, with 8 bases between them. This CDR3 reads CASSLGPSYEQYF. The CDR3 bases are TGTGCCAGCAGTCTAGGCCCCTCCTACGAGCAGTACTTC. The variable domain in full, with the rest retrieved from reference TRBV2 and TRBJ2-7, is EPEVTQTPSHQVTQMGQEVILRCVPISNHLYFYWYRQILGQKVEFLVSFYNNEISEKSEIFDDQFSVERPDGSNFTLKIRSTKLEDSAMYFCASSLGPSYEQYFGPGTRLTVT.

V usage is TRBV6-6 and J usage is TRBJ2-7, with D possibly TRBD1 on 7 matching bases. The germline V gene encodes CDR1 MNHNY and CDR2 SVGAGI (reference sequence). V was trimmed by 4 bases and J by 9 bases, leaving 13 bases between them. CDR3 size: 12 residues. The CDR3 bases are TGTGCCAGCAGTTCCTCAGGGGGAGGGCAGTACTTC. Protein sequence: CASSSSGGGQYF.

The chain has TRBV29-1 and TRBJ1-4; D gene unclear. V was shortened by 8 bases and J by 8 bases, with 21 bases between the two germline ends. CDR3 length equals 14 residues. The germline V gene encodes CDR1 SQVTM and CDR2 ANQGSEA. The chain's CDR3 is CSPLSLGRSEKLFF. The CDR3 nucleotides read TGCAGCCCCCTTAGTCTCGGACGGTCAGAAAAACTGTTTTTT.

The genes are TRBV29-1 and TRBJ2-7, with D tentatively TRBD2 (6 bases). Between the trimmed V and J ends, which lost 3 bases and 3 bases, there was a span of 15 bases. From germline, CDR1 is SQVTM and CDR2 ANQGSEA. This CDR3 is built from 14 residues. This chain's CDR3 is CSVDVSGGSYEQYF. DNA for the CDR3: TGCAGCGTTGATGTATCTGGGGGGAGCTACGAGCAGTACTTC.

This chain uses TRBV11-2 with TRBJ2-1; the D gene is possibly TRBD2 (6 bases). Looked up from germline, CDR1 is SGHAT and CDR2 is FQNNGV. Trimming took 4 bases from V and 8 from J, leaving 18 bases between them. This CDR3 is built from 15 residues. The CDR3 bases are TGTGCCAGCAGCTCCGACCGGGACCGGGAGTATGAGCAGTTCTTC. Amino acids: CASSSDRDREYEQFF. Together with reference TRBV11-2 and TRBJ2-1, the CDR3 gives the full variable domain: EAGVAQSPRYKIIEKRQSVAFWCNPISGHATLYWYQQILGQGPKLLIQFQNNGVVDDSQLPKDRFSAERLKGVDSTLKIQPAKLEDSAVYLCASSSDRDREYEQFFGPGTRLTVL.

This chain links TRBV2 with TRBJ2-7; D uncertain. The CDR3 covers 11 residues. CDR1 SNHLY and CDR2 FYNNEI come from the germline V gene. With 5 bases removed from V and 6 bases from J, the gap between germline ends came to 8 bases. The chain's CDR3 is CASSYNTEQYF. CDR3 DNA sequence: TGTGCCAGCAGTTATAACACCGAGCAGTACTTC.

The CDR3: CASSGQGSTDTQYF. CDR3 sequence (DNA): TGCGCCAGCAGCGGACAGGGGAGCACAGATACGCAGTATTTT. V usage is TRBV5-1 and J usage is TRBJ2-3, with 9 bases that match TRBD1. Germline CDR1 SGHRS, CDR2 YFSETQ. CDR3 length: 14 residues. J gave up 0 bases and V 4 bases, and 0 bases lay outside the gene matches.

The DNA for the CDR3 is TGCGCCAGCAGCTTGGGGACAGTGGGGGAGACCCAGTACTTC. Protein sequence: CASSLGTVGETQYF. The V gene is TRBV5-1, the J gene TRBJ2-5; the D gene is possibly TRBD1 (6 bases). The germline V gene has CDR1 SGHRS and CDR2 YFSETQ. Trimming cost V 0 bases and J 5 bases, with 11 bases left between them. The CDR3 loop spans 14 amino acids.

There are a few counts of this clone. This rearrangement joins TRBV28 to TRBJ1-1; 9 positions agree with TRBD1. The length of the CDR3 is 15 residues. The V segment lost 4 bases and the J segment 5 bases; nucleotides outside the gene matches: 8. Germline-derived CDR1 and CDR2 are MDHEN and SYDVKM. The DNA for the CDR3 is TGTGCCAGCAGTTCCCCGGGACAGGGTGATACTGAAGCTTTCTTT. Translating it yields CASSSPGQGDTEAFF.

Notes on this clone: Within the sample, other DNA sequences also encode this same CDR3. The chain carries TRBV29-1 and TRBJ1-1; no reliable D call. This CDR3 has 12 amino acids. Germline loops: CDR1 SQVTM, CDR2 ANQGSEA. The V end lost 4 bases, the J end lost 1 base, and 7 bases lay between the germline ends. The CDR3 region has the DNA TGCAGCGTTGCGGGAGGGAACACTGAAGCTTTCTTT. Protein sequence: CSVAGGNTEAFF.

The gene calls are TRBV27 and TRBJ1-2; D is uncertain. The germline V and J ends were trimmed by 5 bases and 0 bases, with 7 bases remaining between them. Germline CDR1 MNHEY, CDR2 SMNVEV (reference sequence). This CDR3 spans 13 amino acids. The CDR3 DNA follows: TGTGCCAGCAGTCCACTAACTAACTATGGCTACACCTTC. Encoded protein: CASSPLTNYGYTF.

The chain joins TRBV29-1 to TRBJ2-7, with 7 bases identical to TRBD1. Trimming removed 4 bases from V and 6 bases from J; junction bases left unmatched: 3. The CDR3 runs to 11 residues. Germline V lookup: CDR1 SQVTM, CDR2 ANQGSEA. The CDR3 loop is CSVAGGIEQYF. Written as DNA, the CDR3 is TGCAGCGTTGCAGGGGGTATCGAGCAGTACTTC.

The rearrangement uses TRBV28 and TRBJ1-5; perhaps TRBD1 as D (5 bases). Trimming pared 5 bases from V and 2 bases from J, leaving 13 bases between. Germline CDR1 MDHEN, CDR2 SYDVKM. The CDR3 runs to 15 residues. The CDR3 loop is CASSPGGEGNQPQHF. The CDR3, as DNA: TGTGCCAGCAGTCCCGGGGGTGAGGGCAATCAGCCCCAGCATTTT.

This clone was observed a few times. The V call is TRBV5-6, the J call TRBJ2-6; D may be TRBD1 (6 bases). The CDR3 runs to 16 residues. Germline V gene data show CDR1 as SGHDT and CDR2 as YYEEEE. Between the trimmed V and J ends, which lost 1 base and 2 bases, there was a span of 10 bases. The CDR3 region has the DNA TGTGCCAGCAGCTTGAAGGGGGTAGCTGGGGCCAACGTCCTGACTTTC. The encoded protein is CASSLKGVAGANVLTF.

V gene TRBV5-1 combines with J gene TRBJ2-5; D not certain. Germline V CDR1 and CDR2: SGHRS, YFSETQ. This CDR3 has 13 amino acids. The germline V and J ends were trimmed by 4 bases and 1 base, with 8 bases remaining between them. Here the CDR3 DNA reads TGCGCCAGCAGCCGAGACTTCCAAGAGACCCAGTACTTC. Its translation is CASSRDFQETQYF.

This chain connects TRBV5-1 to TRBJ1-1; D possibly corresponds to TRBD1 (5 bases). The germline V and J ends were trimmed by 4 bases and 4 bases, with 11 bases remaining between them. In germline, CDR1 is SGHRS, CDR2 YFSETQ. The CDR3 extends over 13 amino acids. The CDR3 DNA is TGCGCCAGCAGCCCGGGGGAGGGCACTGAAGCTTTCTTT. Encoded protein: CASSPGEGTEAFF.

The V and J genes are TRBV30 and TRBJ2-7; TRBD2 agrees at 7 bases. Germline V CDR1 and CDR2: GTSNPN, SVGIG (reference sequence). Losses at the gene ends were 5 bases for V and 2 bases for J; bases not matched to a gene: 6. The CDR3 runs 13 residues. The CDR3 region is CAWGTSVTYEQYF. CDR3 DNA: TGTGCCTGGGGAACTAGCGTTACCTACGAGCAGTACTTC.

The chain employs TRBV5-4 and TRBJ1-1; 9 bases line up with TRBD1. This CDR3 comprises 14 residues. Germline V CDR1 and CDR2: SGHNT, YYREEE (reference sequence). After removal of 5 bases from V and 5 bases from J, the junction contained 7 bases not matched to a gene. In DNA, the CDR3 is TGTGCCAGCAGTTCCCGGGACAGGGAAACTGAAGCTTTCTTT. Encoded protein: CASSSRDRETEAFF.